These 3 T cell receptor beta chains share one sample of origin, sequenced in a study of blood T cell repertoires in COVID-19. Here immunoSEQ multiplex PCR was the method, and the copy in TCRdb shows in-frame clones only, minus some. Altogether roughly 60,000 clones are present, approximately 82% being singletons, with the ten largest covering roughly 3.9%. Sequenced input: peripheral blood. The receptors were sampled from a man between 60 and 75 years old with acute or convalescent COVID-19.

This clone was observed a handful of times. V gene TRBV12-5 combines with J gene TRBJ2-5; TRBD1 aligns across 7 bases. CDR3 length: 14 residues. Per the germline V gene, CDR1 is LGHNT and CDR2 is FRNRAP. The V gene end was trimmed by 6 bases and the J gene end by 0 bases; junction bases not matched to a gene: 4. CDR3 sequence reads: CASGPGTDQETQYF. The CDR3 DNA is TGTGCTAGTGGCCCCGGGACAGACCAAGAGACCCAGTACTTC. Using reference TRBV12-5 and TRBJ2-5 for the parts outside the CDR3, the full variable domain is DARVTQTPRHKVTEMGQEVTMRCQPILGHNTVFWYRQTMMQGLELLAYFRNRAPLDDSGMPKDRFSAEMPDATLATLKIQPSEPRDSAVYFCASGPGTDQETQYFGPGTRLLVL.

J is TRBJ2-1 and V is TRBV18, with D possibly TRBD1 on 6 matching bases. Between the trimmed V and J ends, which lost 5 bases and 5 bases, there was a span of 19 bases. CDR1 and CDR2 from the germline V gene are KGHSH and LQKENI. This CDR3 is built from 16 residues. CDR3 sequence: CASSLYFQGGDNEQFF. CDR3 coding DNA: TGTGCCAGCTCATTATACTTTCAAGGGGGAGACAATGAGCAGTTCTTC.

This chain connects TRBV15 to TRBJ2-5, with D unresolved. CDR3 size: 14 residues. In germline, CDR1 is LNHNV, CDR2 YYDKDF (reference sequence). Trimming pared 0 bases from V and 1 base from J, leaving 6 bases between. This chain's CDR3 is CATSREPVQETQYF. The CDR3 nucleotides are TGTGCCACCAGCAGAGAACCAGTCCAAGAGACCCAGTACTTC.